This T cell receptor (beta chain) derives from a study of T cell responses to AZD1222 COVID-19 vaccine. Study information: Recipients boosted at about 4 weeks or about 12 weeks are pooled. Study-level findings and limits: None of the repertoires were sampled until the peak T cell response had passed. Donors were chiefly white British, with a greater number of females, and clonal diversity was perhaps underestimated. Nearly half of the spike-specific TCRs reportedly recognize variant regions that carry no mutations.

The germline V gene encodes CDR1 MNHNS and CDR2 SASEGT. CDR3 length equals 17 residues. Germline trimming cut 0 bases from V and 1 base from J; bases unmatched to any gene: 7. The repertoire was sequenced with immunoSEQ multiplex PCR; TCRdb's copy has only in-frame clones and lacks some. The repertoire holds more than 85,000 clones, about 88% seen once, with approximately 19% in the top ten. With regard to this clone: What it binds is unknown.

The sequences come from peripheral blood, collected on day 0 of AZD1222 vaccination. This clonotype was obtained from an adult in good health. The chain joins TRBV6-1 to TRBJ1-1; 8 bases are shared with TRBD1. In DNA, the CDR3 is TGTGCCAGCAGTGAAGCCGGACAGGGAATTTGGAACACTGAAGCTTTCTTT. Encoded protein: CASSEAGQGIWNTEAFF.